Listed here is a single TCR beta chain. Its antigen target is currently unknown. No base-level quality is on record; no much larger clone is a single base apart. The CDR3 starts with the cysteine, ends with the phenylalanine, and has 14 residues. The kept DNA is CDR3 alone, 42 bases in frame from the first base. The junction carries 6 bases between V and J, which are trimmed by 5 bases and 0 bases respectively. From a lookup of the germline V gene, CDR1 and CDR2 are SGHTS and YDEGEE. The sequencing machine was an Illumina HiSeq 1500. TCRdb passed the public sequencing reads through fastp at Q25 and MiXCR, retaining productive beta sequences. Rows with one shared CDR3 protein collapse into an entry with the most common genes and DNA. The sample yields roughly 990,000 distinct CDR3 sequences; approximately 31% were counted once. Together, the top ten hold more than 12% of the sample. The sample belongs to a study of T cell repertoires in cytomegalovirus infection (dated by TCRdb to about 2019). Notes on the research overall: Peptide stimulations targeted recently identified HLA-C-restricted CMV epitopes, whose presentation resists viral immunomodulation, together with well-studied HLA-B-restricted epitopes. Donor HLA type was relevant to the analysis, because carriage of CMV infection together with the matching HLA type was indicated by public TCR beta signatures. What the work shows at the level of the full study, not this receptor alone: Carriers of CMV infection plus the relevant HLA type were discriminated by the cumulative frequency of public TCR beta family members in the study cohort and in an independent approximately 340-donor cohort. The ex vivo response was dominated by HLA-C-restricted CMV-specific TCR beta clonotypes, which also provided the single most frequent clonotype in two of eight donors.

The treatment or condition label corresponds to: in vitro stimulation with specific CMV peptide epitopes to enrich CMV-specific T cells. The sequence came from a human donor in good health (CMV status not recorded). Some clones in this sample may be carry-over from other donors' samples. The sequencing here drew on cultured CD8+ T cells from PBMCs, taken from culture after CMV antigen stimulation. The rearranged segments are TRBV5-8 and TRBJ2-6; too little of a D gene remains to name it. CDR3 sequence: CASSYVSGANVLTF. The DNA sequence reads TGTGCCAGCAGTTATGTCTCTGGGGCCAACGTCCTGACTTTC.